This T cell receptor beta chain was profiled in a study of Graves' ophthalmopathy and Graves' hyperthyroidism. Donors with ophthalmopathy: moderate-to-severe activity, CAS ≥3, NOSPECS ≥4, duration under 3 months. Fresh peripheral blood, 10 ml, was the PBMC source. The count of this clonotype is one. The antigen remains undetermined. J gave up 4 bases and V 5 bases, and 3 bases lay outside the gene matches. The CDR3 length is 12 residues. Germline values: CDR1 DFQATT, CDR2 SNEGSKA (reference sequence). Amplified TCR beta CDR3 regions were obtained using RNA transcripts as template. After a first-round RT-PCR with HTBI primers, a second-round multiplex PCR was run. MiXCR, applied by TCRdb to the multiplex PCR reads, yields one record per CDR3 protein. Among about 700,000 distinct CDR3 sequences listed, more than 40% were seen once. General observations from the study: Detected in blood as well were most expanded thyroid clonotypes with frequency above 0.001.

The chain has TRBV20-1 and TRBJ2-5; 8 bases match TRBD1. The TCR was taken from an adult man with Graves' ophthalmopathy. The source material was peripheral blood. The CDR3 DNA is TGCAGTGCTGTGACAGGGGCAGAGACCCAGTACTTC. Amino acid sequence: CSAVTGAETQYF.